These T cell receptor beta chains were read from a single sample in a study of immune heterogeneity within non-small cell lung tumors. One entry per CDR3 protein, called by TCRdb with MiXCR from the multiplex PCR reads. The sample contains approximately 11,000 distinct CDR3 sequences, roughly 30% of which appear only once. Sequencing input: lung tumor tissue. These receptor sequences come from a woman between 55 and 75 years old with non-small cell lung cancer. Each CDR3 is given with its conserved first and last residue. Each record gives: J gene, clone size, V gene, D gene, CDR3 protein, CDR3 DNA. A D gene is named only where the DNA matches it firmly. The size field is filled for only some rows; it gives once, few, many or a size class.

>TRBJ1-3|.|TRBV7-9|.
CAISGDGLTGNTIYF
TGTGCCATCAGCGGGGACGGCCTGACCGGAAACACCATATATTTT
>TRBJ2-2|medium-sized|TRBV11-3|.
CASSLEWQGELFF
TGTGCCAGCAGCTTAGAGTGGCAAGGGGAGCTGTTTTTT
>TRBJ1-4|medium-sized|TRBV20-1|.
CSARGARALNEKLFF
TGCAGTGCTAGGGGGGCCCGAGCCCTTAATGAAAAACTGTTTTTT
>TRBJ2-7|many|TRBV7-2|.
CASSLGGGSYEQYF
TGTGCCAGCAGCTTAGGAGGGGGGTCCTACGAGCAGTACTTC
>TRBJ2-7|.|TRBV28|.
CASSLLGLGANYEQYF
TGTGCCAGCAGTTTACTAGGTCTGGGGGCGAACTACGAGCAGTACTTC
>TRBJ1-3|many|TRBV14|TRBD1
CASRRTGIGNTIYF
TGTGCCAGCAGACGGACAGGGATCGGAAACACCATATATTTT
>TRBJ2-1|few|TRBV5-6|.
CASSFFSHEQLF
TGTGCCAGCAGCTTCTTTAGCCATGAGCAGCTCTTC
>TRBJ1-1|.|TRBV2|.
CASSESLDTEAFF
TGTGCCAGCAGTGAATCCTTGGACACTGAAGCTTTCTTT
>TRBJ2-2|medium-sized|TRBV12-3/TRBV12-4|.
CASSSAAASEYTGELFF
TGTGCCAGCAGCTCTGCCGCGGCTAGCGAGTACACCGGGGAGCTGTTTTTT
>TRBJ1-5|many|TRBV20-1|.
CSARRRDQPQHF
TGCAGTGCGCGTCGAAGGGATCAGCCCCAGCATTTT
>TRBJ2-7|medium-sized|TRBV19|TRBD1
CASSTGTGGEEQYF
TGTGCCAGTAGTACCGGGACAGGGGGTGAAGAGCAGTACTTC
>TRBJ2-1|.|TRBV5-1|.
CASSLETGLYNEQFF
TGCGCCAGCAGCTTAGAGACGGGGCTCTACAATGAGCAGTTCTTC
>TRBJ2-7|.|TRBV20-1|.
CSARDTTLTYEQYF
TGCAGTGCTAGAGATACGACCCTGACCTACGAGCAGTACTTC
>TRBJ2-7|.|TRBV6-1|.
CASITERAVVYEQYF
TGTGCCAGCATCACCGAACGGGCAGTAGTCTACGAGCAGTACTTC
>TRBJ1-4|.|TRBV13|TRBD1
CASSLTGLGNEKLFF
TGTGCCAGCAGCTTGACAGGGCTTGGCAATGAAAAACTGTTTTTT
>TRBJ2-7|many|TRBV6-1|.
CASSSLIPPLFSYEQYF
TGTGCCAGCAGCTCTTTAATTCCCCCACTATTCTCCTACGAGCAGTACTTC
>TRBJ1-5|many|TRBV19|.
CASSFLGVVQPQHF
TGTGCCAGTAGTTTTCTGGGGGTTGTTCAGCCCCAGCATTTT
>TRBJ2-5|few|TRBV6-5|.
CASSYSDSQETQYF
TGTGCCAGCAGTTACTCCGACAGCCAAGAGACCCAGTACTTC
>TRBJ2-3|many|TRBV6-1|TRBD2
CASSDKWGGADTQYF
TGTGCCAGCAGTGACAAGTGGGGAGGGGCAGATACGCAGTATTTT
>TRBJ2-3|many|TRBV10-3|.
CAISESGVGGTDTQYF
TGTGCCATCAGTGAGTCGGGTGTAGGCGGCACAGATACGCAGTATTTT
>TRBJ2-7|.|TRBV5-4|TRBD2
CASSAGLAYEQYF
TGTGCCAGCAGCGCGGGACTAGCCTACGAGCAGTACTTC
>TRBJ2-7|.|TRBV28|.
CASRTTDPYEQYF
TGTGCCAGCAGGACGACAGATCCTTACGAGCAGTACTTC